The 14 T cell receptor beta chains below all came from one sample that was sequenced in a study of blood T cell repertoires in COVID-19. Assay used: immunoSEQ multiplex PCR; TCRdb lists only in-frame clones, some missing. The sample records approximately 280,000 clones, roughly 91% being singletons. Sequencing input: PBMCs or T cells enriched from blood (not recorded which). The receptor set was obtained from a woman between 55 and 75 years old who had recovered from COVID-19.

V usage is TRBV27 and J usage is TRBJ1-2, with D unclear. V lost 8 bases to trimming and J lost 4 bases, with 11 bases between them. From germline, CDR1 is MNHEY and CDR2 SMNVEV (reference sequence). This CDR3 contains 12 residues. The CDR3 spells CASRTETYGYTF. Here the CDR3 DNA reads TGTGCCAGCCGAACAGAAACCTATGGCTACACCTTC.

The chain recombines TRBV2 with TRBJ2-1; 10 nucleotides agree with TRBD2. V lost 7 bases to trimming and J lost 8 bases; unmatched junction nucleotides: 8. The CDR3 length is 14 residues. CDR1 is SNHLY, CDR2 FYNNEI, per germline. CDR3 region: CASKKRGGLDEQFF. CDR3 in DNA: TGTGCCAGCAAGAAGCGGGGGGGCCTGGATGAGCAGTTCTTC.

This chain joins TRBV27 and TRBJ2-7; 9 bases are shared with TRBD2. J lost 0 bases, V lost 6 bases, and 6 bases had no gene match. The CDR3 has 15 amino acids. Germline V lookup: CDR1 MNHEY, CDR2 SMNVEV (reference sequence). As DNA, the CDR3 is TGTGCCAGCAGCTTCGCGGGGGGGGGCTCCTACGAGCAGTACTTC. It specifies CASSFAGGGSYEQYF.

This rearrangement joins TRBV30 to TRBJ1-3; D might be TRBD1 (6 bases). The germline V and J ends were trimmed by 1 base and 2 bases, with 9 bases remaining between them. Germline V gene lookup returns CDR1 GTSNPN and CDR2 SVGIG (reference sequence). The CDR3 extends over 14 amino acids. CDR3 DNA: TGTGCCTGGAGTGGGGGACAACCTGGAAACACCATATATTTT. Amino acids: CAWSGGQPGNTIYF.

The V call is TRBV4-1, the J call TRBJ2-7; possible D gene TRBD2, 7 bases. Trimming stripped 0 bases from V and 6 bases from J, with 15 bases between. The CDR3 runs to 15 residues. Germline CDR1 is MGHRA and CDR2 is YSYEKL. The CDR3 bases are TGCGCCAGCAGCCAAGATGGTCGGGGGGCCCTCGAGCAGTACTTC. Amino acid sequence: CASSQDGRGALEQYF.

V gene TRBV5-5 combines with J gene TRBJ1-4; 7 bases align to TRBD1. The J segment lost 4 bases and the V segment lost 7 bases, leaving 7 bases of the junction unmatched. Germline V gene data show CDR1 as SGHKS and CDR2 as YYEKEE (reference sequence). The CDR3 is 14 residues long. CDR3: CASGKQGINEKLFF. Here the CDR3 DNA reads TGTGCCAGCGGTAAACAGGGGATTAATGAAAAACTGTTTTTT.

This chain joins TRBV28 and TRBJ2-3, with 8 nucleotides matching TRBD1. V shed 6 bases, J shed 1 base, and the junction held 6 bases outside the gene matches. CDR1 and CDR2 (germline): MDHEN, SYDVKM. CDR3 size: 15 residues. The CDR3, as DNA: TGTGCCAGCAGCCCGGCGGGACAGGGCACAGATACGCAGTATTTT. It specifies CASSPAGQGTDTQYF.

V gene TRBV28 combines with J gene TRBJ1-6; D call uncertain. The ends were cut back, 2 bases at V and 12 bases at J, with 5 bases in the middle. The CDR3 consists of 11 residues. CDR1 is MDHEN and CDR2 is SYDVKM in the germline V gene. CDR3 nucleotides: TGTGCCAGCAGTTTACGGGGACCCCTCCACTTT. Translation gives CASSLRGPLHF.

For this clone: A junction boundary mismatches the germline segment, possibly from a read error. The J gene is TRBJ2-1, the V gene TRBV7-7; 12 bases align to TRBD2. CDR1 and CDR2 from the germline V gene are SSHAT and FNYEAQ (reference sequence). The CDR3 runs to 16 residues. CDR3 sequence (DNA): TGTGCTAGCAGCTCCTCCCTAGCGGGGGGGCTCAATGAGCAGTTCTTC. Residues: CASSSSLAGGLNEQFF.

A single count supports this clone. V usage is TRBV10-1 and J usage is TRBJ2-1; a weak D match, TRBD2 (6 bases). Trimming left V 5 bases short and J 9 bases short, with 17 bases between. The CDR3 contains 14 residues. Germline V gene sequence: CDR1 WNHNN, CDR2 SYGVQD (reference sequence). This CDR3 reads CASSTGTAQGEQFF. The CDR3 DNA reads as TGCGCCAGCAGTACCGGGACTGCCCAGGGTGAGCAGTTCTTC.

In its sample, this clone was seen once. This rearrangement joins TRBV18 to TRBJ2-7, with D perhaps matching TRBD2 (6 bases). The germline CDR1 and CDR2 sequences are KGHSH and LQKENI. The CDR3 extends over 15 amino acids. V dropped 3 bases and J dropped 3 bases, with 15 bases sitting between them. The CDR3 DNA follows: TGTGCCAGCTCACCGTCGACCGGGGGAAACTACGAGCAGTACTTC. Amino acid sequence: CASSPSTGGNYEQYF.

J is TRBJ1-2 and V is TRBV6-1; D perhaps matches TRBD1 (5 bases). Germline V lookup: CDR1 MNHNS, CDR2 SASEGT. V was clipped by 1 base and J by 6 bases, with 15 bases between them. The CDR3 contains 15 residues. CDR3 sequence reads: CASSEVGVGANGYTF. CDR3 nucleotide sequence: TGTGCCAGCAGTGAAGTTGGGGTAGGGGCAAATGGCTACACCTTC.

This chain joins TRBV6-6 and TRBJ1-4, with 7 bases fitting TRBD1. V was pared by 6 bases and J by 8 bases, with 6 bases of the junction left unmatched. The CDR3 covers 13 residues. The germline CDR1 and CDR2 sequences are MNHNY and SVGAGI (reference sequence). CDR3 in amino acids: CASRDRVEEKLFF. The DNA of the CDR3 is TGTGCCAGCAGAGACAGGGTCGAGGAAAAACTGTTTTTT.

The chain uses TRBV11-2 and TRBJ1-2, with a tentative D call TRBD1 (5 bases). Per germline, CDR1 SGHAT and CDR2 FQNNGV. This CDR3 has 13 amino acids. Between the trimmed V and J ends, which lost 2 bases and 2 bases, there was a span of 6 bases. CDR3 residues: CASSLSGNYGYTF. The CDR3 DNA is TGTGCCAGCAGCTTATCAGGGAACTATGGCTACACCTTC. Supplemented by reference TRBV11-2 and TRBJ1-2, the full variable domain reads EAGVAQSPRYKIIEKRQSVAFWCNPISGHATLYWYQQILGQGPKLLIQFQNNGVVDDSQLPKDRFSAERLKGVDSTLKIQPAKLEDSAVYLCASSLSGNYGYTFGSGTRLTVV.